The 26 T cell receptor beta chains presented below share a single source sample, sequenced in a study of immune reconstitution after stem cell transplant in scleroderma. TCRdb re-called the RT-PCR reads with MiXCR, one entry per CDR3 protein. Of about 2,000 distinct CDR3 sequences in the sample, approximately 16% were seen once. The sample here was taken before or after autologous hematopoietic stem cell transplantation (not recorded which). The receptor set was obtained from a female donor with systemic sclerosis.

This clonotype is categorized as medium-sized (0.01 to 0.1%). The V call is TRBV9, the J call TRBJ1-3; 10 bases map to TRBD1. In germline, CDR1 is SGDLS, CDR2 YYNGEE. V dropped 4 bases and J dropped 4; count of bases not matched to a gene: 11. The CDR3 spans 17 residues. The DNA of the CDR3 is TGTGCCAGCAGCCCCCTTGGGACAGGGGAGAAAGGAAACACCATATATTTT. Residues: CASSPLGTGEKGNTIYF.

The chain joins TRBV9 to TRBJ1-2; TRBD1 might be the D (5 bases). Per germline, CDR1 SGDLS and CDR2 YYNGEE. The CDR3 runs 15 residues. V shed 3 bases and J shed 7 bases, with 19 bases lying between them. CDR3 sequence: CASSAWTSLEGGYTF. The CDR3 coding sequence is TGTGCCAGCAGCGCCTGGACATCCCTGGAGGGTGGCTACACCTTC.

This chain connects TRBV5-6 to TRBJ2-3; D call uncertain. Trimming left V 0 bases short and J 6 bases short, with 8 bases between. The CDR3 is made up of 13 amino acids. Germline loops: CDR1 SGHDT, CDR2 YYEEEE. CDR3 sequence (DNA): TGTGCCAGCAGCTTGGGGCCAGGCGATACGCAGTATTTT. This gives the protein CASSLGPGDTQYF.

The chain couples TRBV10-1 to TRBJ2-1; no clear D. The ends were cut back, 0 bases at V and 7 bases at J, with 7 bases in the middle. Per the germline V gene, CDR1 is WNHNN and CDR2 is SYGVQD (reference sequence). The CDR3 extends over 13 amino acids. The CDR3 sequence is CASSESRVNEQFF. The CDR3 DNA follows: TGCGCCAGCAGTGAGTCAAGGGTAAATGAGCAGTTCTTC.

This clonotype showed up just a few times. The CDR3 bases are TGTGCCAGCAGTGAATCAGGCTGGCAGGGCTACGAGCAGTACTTC. Translation: CASSESGWQGYEQYF. This sequence joins TRBV6-1 and TRBJ2-7; maybe TRBD1 (5 bases). The CDR3 is made up of 15 amino acids. Trimming took 2 bases from V and 3 from J, leaving 14 bases between them. The germline gives CDR1 MNHNS, CDR2 SASEGT.

By sample fraction, this clonotype is large. The V and J genes are TRBV12-3 or TRBV12-4 and TRBJ1-3; D is unclear. V was pared by 1 base and J by 3 bases, with 13 bases between. There are 16 residues in the CDR3. DNA of the CDR3: TGTGCCAGCAGTTTAGTAGGTCGACTGGGTGGAAACACCATATATTTT. It codes for CASSLVGRLGGNTIYF.

The J gene is TRBJ1-5, the V gene TRBV7-8; D ambiguous. Trimming removed 3 bases from V and 4 bases from J, with 10 bases in between. Germline V CDR1 and CDR2: SGHVS, FQNEAQ. The CDR3 has 14 residues. The CDR3 bases are TGTGCCAGCAGCTTTTGGCGGGAAAATCAGCCCCAGCATTTT. Its translation: CASSFWRENQPQHF.

The V gene is TRBV6-2 or TRBV6-3, the J gene TRBJ1-5, with 8 nucleotides matching TRBD1. The junction had 11 bases not matched to a gene; V was cut back by 6 bases and J by 1 base. The V gene's germline CDR1 is MNHEY and CDR2 SVGEGT. CDR3 length equals 17 residues. CDR3 protein: CASSIVRGQGSNQPQHF. CDR3 sequence (DNA): TGTGCCAGCAGCATCGTCAGGGGGCAAGGGAGCAATCAGCCCCAGCATTTT.

By its share, this clonotype is large. The rearrangement links TRBV7-2 to TRBJ1-6, with 9 bases fitting TRBD1. This CDR3 is built from 15 residues. With 2 bases clipped from V and 15 bases from J, the junction kept 11 bases outside the gene matches. Germline assignment: CDR1 SGHTA and CDR2 FQGNSA. CDR3 coding DNA: TGTGCCAGCAGCTTAACCGCAACAGGGGGCCAAGACCTCCACTTT. It encodes CASSLTATGGQDLHF.

Sample share makes this clonotype medium-sized. The gene calls are TRBV30 and TRBJ1-1; D is unresolved. This CDR3 is built from 11 residues. V lost 2 bases and J lost 3, with 4 bases in between. Germline V gene data show CDR1 as GTSNPN and CDR2 as SVGIG (reference sequence). CDR3 nucleotide sequence: TGTGCCTGGAGTTACGACACTGAAGCTTTCTTT. It specifies CAWSYDTEAFF.

In its sample, this clonotype is medium-sized. The chain uses TRBV5-1 and TRBJ1-6; a weak D match, TRBD1 (6 bases). The CDR3 runs 17 residues. Germline assignment: CDR1 SGHRS and CDR2 YFSETQ. V dropped 0 bases and J dropped 7 bases, with 17 bases sitting between them. CDR3 DNA sequence: TGCGCCAGCAGCTTGGATCCACAGGGAGTGAGCAATTCACCCCTCCACTTT. Amino acids: CASSLDPQGVSNSPLHF.

V and J are TRBV12-3 or TRBV12-4 and TRBJ2-1; the match to TRBD1 covers 8 bases. V was pared by 4 bases and J by 7 bases, with 0 bases of the junction left unmatched. The CDR3 extends over 12 amino acids. The CDR3, as DNA: TGTGCCAGCAGTTGGACAGGGAATGAGCAGTTCTTC. Translated, it gives CASSWTGNEQFF.

By frequency in the sample, this clonotype is medium-sized. The chain has TRBV12-5 and TRBJ2-7, with 7 bases identical to TRBD2. Germline-derived CDR1 and CDR2 are LGHNT and FRNRAP. The junction had 5 bases not matched to a gene; V was cut back by 1 base and J by 2 bases. CDR3 length: 15 residues. CDR3 region: CASGLEASGAYEQYF. The CDR3 DNA follows: TGTGCTAGTGGTTTGGAGGCTAGCGGCGCCTACGAGCAGTACTTC.

The V and J genes are TRBV30 and TRBJ1-1; 10 bases line up with TRBD1. V dropped 1 base and J dropped 11; count of bases not matched to a gene: 4. Per the germline V gene, CDR1 is GTSNPN and CDR2 is SVGIG (reference sequence). The CDR3 runs to 12 residues. CDR3: CAWSGGQGKAFF. Written as DNA, the CDR3 is TGTGCCTGGAGTGGGGGACAGGGGAAGGCTTTCTTT.

Relative to its sample, this clonotype is medium-sized. The chain employs TRBV29-1 and TRBJ2-1; 13 bases are a match to TRBD2. Germline CDR1 is SQVTM and CDR2 is ANQGSEA. Germline trimming cut 7 bases from V and 2 bases from J; bases unmatched to any gene: 2. This CDR3 is 14 amino acids long. The CDR3 region has the DNA TGCAGCGCCGGACTAGCGGGAGCCTACAATGAGCAGTTCTTC. Translation gives CSAGLAGAYNEQFF.

J is TRBJ2-1 and V is TRBV30; the D gene is possibly TRBD2 (6 bases). CDR3 length: 11 amino acids. From germline, CDR1 is GTSNPN and CDR2 SVGIG (reference sequence). The V and J ends lost 2 bases and 8 bases respectively, with 7 bases between them. In DNA form, the CDR3 reads TGTGCCTGGAGTCCGGGGGATGAGCAGTTCTTC. It codes for CAWSPGDEQFF.

The chain recombines TRBV20-1 with TRBJ1-2; D is possibly TRBD1 (6 bases). Germline V gene data show CDR1 as DFQATT and CDR2 as SNEGSKA (reference sequence). V gave up 4 bases and J gave up 7 bases, with 10 bases separating them. This CDR3 has 11 amino acids. Here the CDR3 reads CSATPGAGYTF. The CDR3 coding sequence is TGCAGTGCTACCCCGGGGGCTGGCTACACCTTC.

This clonotype is judged hyperexpanded. The chain recombines TRBV7-2 with TRBJ1-2; D is unclear. Germline assignment: CDR1 SGHTA and CDR2 FQGNSA. The CDR3 length is 13 residues. V gave up 5 bases and J gave up 2 bases, with 9 bases separating them. CDR3 nucleotide sequence: TGTGCCAGCAGCGTCCGGGAGAACTATGGCTACACCTTC. Its protein product is CASSVRENYGYTF.

This clonotype is deemed large. The rearrangement uses TRBV4-1 and TRBJ1-3; TRBD1 matches 7 bases. CDR3 length: 14 residues. CDR1 is MGHRA, CDR2 YSYEKL, per germline. V gave up 4 bases and J gave up 2 bases; unmatched junction bases: 2. The CDR3 DNA follows: TGCGCCAGCAGCCCAGGGGGGGCTGGAAACACCATATATTTT. Residues: CASSPGGAGNTIYF.

The genes are TRBV6-5 and TRBJ2-1, with 11 bases fitting TRBD2. V shed 0 bases, J shed 6 bases, and the junction held 7 bases outside the gene matches. The CDR3 extends over 17 amino acids. Germline CDR1 is MNHEY and CDR2 is SVGAGI. In DNA form, the CDR3 reads TGTGCCAGCAGTTACTCCTTGGTCCTAGCGGGAGGCAATGAGCAGTTCTTC. Translating it yields CASSYSLVLAGGNEQFF.

This rearrangement joins TRBV28 to TRBJ2-1; D possibly corresponds to TRBD1 (6 bases). Germline CDR1 reads MDHEN; CDR2 reads SYDVKM. The CDR3 length is 14 residues. Trimming shortened V by 6 bases and J by 6 bases, and 15 bases separated the two germline ends. The CDR3 DNA is TGTGCCAGCAGGGGGACACTGAGGGTCAATGAGCAGTTCTTC. As protein: CASRGTLRVNEQFF. The variable domain in full, with the rest retrieved from reference TRBV28 and TRBJ2-1, is DVKVTQSSRYLVKRTGEKVFLECVQDMDHENMFWYRQDPGLGLRLIYFSYDVKMKEKGDIPEGYSVSREKKERFSLILESASTNQTSMYLCASRGTLRVNEQFFGPGTRLTVL.

This clonotype is labeled as medium-sized. The rearrangement joins TRBV7-3 to TRBJ1-5, with TRBD1 identical over 12 bases. Losses at the gene ends were 11 bases for V and 4 bases for J; bases not matched to a gene: 6. CDR3 length: 14 residues. Germline V gene data show CDR1 as SGHTA and CDR2 as FQGTGA. CDR3 sequence (DNA): TGTGCCCCCGGGACAGGGGGCGGGAATCAGCCCCAGCATTTT. It specifies CAPGTGGGNQPQHF. Full variable domain (rest looked up from reference TRBV7-3 and TRBJ1-5): GAGVSQTPSNKVTEKGKYVELRCDPISGHTALYWYRQSLGQGPEFLIYFQGTGAADDSGLPNDRFFAVRPEGSVSTLKIQRTERGDSAVYLCAPGTGGGNQPQHFGDGTRLSIL.

By sample share, this clonotype is medium-sized (0.01 to 0.1%). V usage is TRBV5-1 and J usage is TRBJ1-2; no clear D. Between the trimmed V and J ends, which lost 0 bases and 1 base, there was a span of 4 bases. The CDR3 spans 13 residues. From germline, CDR1 is SGHRS and CDR2 YFSETQ. CDR3 region: CASSLGSNYGYTF. The CDR3 coding sequence is TGCGCCAGCAGCTTGGGCAGTAACTATGGCTACACCTTC.

This clonotype is termed medium-sized. This chain uses TRBV20-1 with TRBJ2-1; TRBD2 agrees at 10 bases. This CDR3 comprises 20 residues. Looked up from germline, CDR1 is DFQATT and CDR2 is SNEGSKA (reference sequence). Germline trimming cut 3 bases from V and 0 bases from J; bases unmatched to any gene: 17. CDR3 nucleotide sequence: TGCAGTGCTAGGGTGTCTAGCGGGAGTTATCCCCAAAGCTCCTACAATGAGCAGTTCTTC. As protein: CSARVSSGSYPQSSYNEQFF.

The V call is TRBV5-1, the J call TRBJ1-1; no clear D. With 0 bases removed from V and 8 bases from J, the gap between germline ends came to 5 bases. Germline V gene sequence: CDR1 SGHRS, CDR2 YFSETQ. The CDR3 is 11 amino acids. The CDR3 is CASSLGYEAFF. CDR3 DNA sequence: TGCGCCAGCAGCTTGGGGTACGAAGCTTTCTTT. Looking up the rest from reference TRBV5-1 and TRBJ1-1 gives the full variable domain: KAGVTQTPRYLIKTRGQQVTLSCSPISGHRSVSWYQQTPGQGLQFLFEYFSETQRNKGNFPGRFSGRQFSNSRSEMNVSTLELGDSALYLCASSLGYEAFFGQGTRLTVV.

By share, this clonotype ranks as medium-sized. This chain links TRBV28 with TRBJ2-1; tentative D call: TRBD1 (5 bases). CDR1 is MDHEN, CDR2 SYDVKM, per germline. There are 19 residues in the CDR3. V was cut by 6 bases and J by 7 bases, with 31 bases left in between. Written as DNA, the CDR3 is TGTGCCAGCAGGCCTTCGGAATCGGATCTCAATCTCAAGGGGAATGAGCAGTTCTTC. Its protein is CASRPSESDLNLKGNEQFF.